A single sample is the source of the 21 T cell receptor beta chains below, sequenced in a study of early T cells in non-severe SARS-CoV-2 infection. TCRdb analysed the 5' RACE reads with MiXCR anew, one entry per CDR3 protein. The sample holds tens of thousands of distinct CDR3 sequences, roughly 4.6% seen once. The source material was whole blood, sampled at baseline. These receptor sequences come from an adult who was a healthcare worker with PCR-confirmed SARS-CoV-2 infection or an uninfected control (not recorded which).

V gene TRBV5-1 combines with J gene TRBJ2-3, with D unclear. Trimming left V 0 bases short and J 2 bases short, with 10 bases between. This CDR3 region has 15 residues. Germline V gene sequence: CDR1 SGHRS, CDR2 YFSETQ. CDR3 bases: TGCGCCAGCAGCTTGGGGGCAGGAGACACAGATACGCAGTATTTT. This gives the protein CASSLGAGDTDTQYF.

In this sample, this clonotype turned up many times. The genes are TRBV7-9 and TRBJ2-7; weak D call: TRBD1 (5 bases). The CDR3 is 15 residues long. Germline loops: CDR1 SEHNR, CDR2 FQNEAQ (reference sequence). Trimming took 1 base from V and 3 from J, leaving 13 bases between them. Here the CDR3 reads CASSLVGAAIYEQYF. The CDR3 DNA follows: TGTGCCAGCAGCTTAGTTGGGGCTGCTATCTACGAGCAGTACTTC. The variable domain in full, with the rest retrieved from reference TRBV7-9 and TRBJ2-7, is DTGVSQNPRHKITKRGQNVTFRCDPISEHNRLYWYRQTLGQGPEFLTYFQNEAQLEKSRLLSDRFSAERPKGSFSTLEIQRTEQGDSAMYLCASSLVGAAIYEQYFGPGTRLTVT.

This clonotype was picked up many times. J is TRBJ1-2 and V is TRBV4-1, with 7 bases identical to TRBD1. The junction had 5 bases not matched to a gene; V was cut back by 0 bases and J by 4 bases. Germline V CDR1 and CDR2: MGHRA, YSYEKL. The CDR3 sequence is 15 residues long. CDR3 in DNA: TGCGCCAGCAGCCAAGATATACAGGGGCCCTATGGCTACACCTTC. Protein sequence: CASSQDIQGPYGYTF.

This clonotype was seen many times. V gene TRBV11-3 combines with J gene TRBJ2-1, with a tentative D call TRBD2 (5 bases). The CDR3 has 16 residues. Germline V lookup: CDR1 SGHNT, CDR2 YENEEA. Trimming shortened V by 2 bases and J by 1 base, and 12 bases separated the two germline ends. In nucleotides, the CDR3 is TGTGCCAGCAGCTTAAGTCGGGATGGGTCCTACAATGAGCAGTTCTTC. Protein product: CASSLSRDGSYNEQFF.

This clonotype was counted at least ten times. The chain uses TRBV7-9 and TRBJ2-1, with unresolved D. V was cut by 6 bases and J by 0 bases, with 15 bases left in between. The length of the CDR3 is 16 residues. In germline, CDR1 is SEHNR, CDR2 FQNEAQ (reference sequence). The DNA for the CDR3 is TGTGCCAGCAGTTCGTCTGGTTTTTACTCCTACAATGAGCAGTTCTTC. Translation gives CASSSSGFYSYNEQFF.

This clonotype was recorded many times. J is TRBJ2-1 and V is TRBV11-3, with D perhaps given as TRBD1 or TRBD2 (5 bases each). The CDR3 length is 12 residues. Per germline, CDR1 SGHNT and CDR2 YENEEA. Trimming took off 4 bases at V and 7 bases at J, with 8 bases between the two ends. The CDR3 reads CASSSGRNEQFF. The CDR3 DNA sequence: TGTGCCAGCAGCTCGGGGCGGAATGAGCAGTTCTTC.

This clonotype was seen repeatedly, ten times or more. The DNA for the CDR3 is TGTGCCAGCAGCCGGACAGGCTCCTACGAGCAGTACTTC. This translates into CASSRTGSYEQYF. The V and J genes are TRBV5-6 and TRBJ2-7; the match to TRBD1 covers 7 bases. V shed 4 bases, J shed 0 bases, and the junction held 1 base outside the gene matches. The germline V gene encodes CDR1 SGHDT and CDR2 YYEEEE. The CDR3 runs to 13 residues.

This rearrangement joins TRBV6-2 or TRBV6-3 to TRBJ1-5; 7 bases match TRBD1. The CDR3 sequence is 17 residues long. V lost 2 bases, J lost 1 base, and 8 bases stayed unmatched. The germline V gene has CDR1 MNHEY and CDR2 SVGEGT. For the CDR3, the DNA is TGTGCCAGCAGTTACACAAAAGTCAGGGGGAGCAATCAGCCCCAGCATTTT. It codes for CASSYTKVRGSNQPQHF.

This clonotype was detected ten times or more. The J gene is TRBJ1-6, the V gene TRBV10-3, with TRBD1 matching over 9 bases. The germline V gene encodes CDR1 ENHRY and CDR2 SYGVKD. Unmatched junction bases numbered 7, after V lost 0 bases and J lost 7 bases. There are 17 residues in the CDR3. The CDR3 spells CAISESAQGARNSPLHF. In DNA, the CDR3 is TGTGCCATCAGTGAGTCGGCACAGGGGGCGCGAAATTCACCCCTCCACTTT.

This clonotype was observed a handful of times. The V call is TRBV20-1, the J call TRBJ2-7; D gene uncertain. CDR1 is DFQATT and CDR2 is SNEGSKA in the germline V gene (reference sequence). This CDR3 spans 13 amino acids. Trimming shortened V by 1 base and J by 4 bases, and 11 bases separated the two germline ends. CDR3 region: CSARALGFYEQYF. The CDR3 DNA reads TGCAGTGCTAGAGCGTTGGGATTTTACGAGCAGTACTTC.

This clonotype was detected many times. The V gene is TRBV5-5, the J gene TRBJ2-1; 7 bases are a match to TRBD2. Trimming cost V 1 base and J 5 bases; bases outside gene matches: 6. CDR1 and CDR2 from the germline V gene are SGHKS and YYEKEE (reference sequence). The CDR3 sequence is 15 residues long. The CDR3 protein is CASSLWAGENNEQFF. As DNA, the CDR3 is TGTGCCAGCAGCTTGTGGGCGGGGGAAAACAATGAGCAGTTCTTC.

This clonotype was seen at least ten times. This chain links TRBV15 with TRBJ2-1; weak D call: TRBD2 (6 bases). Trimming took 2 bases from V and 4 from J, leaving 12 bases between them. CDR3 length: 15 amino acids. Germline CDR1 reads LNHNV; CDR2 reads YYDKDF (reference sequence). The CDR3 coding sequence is TGTGCCACCAGCAGAACCACTGGGACTTACAATGAGCAGTTCTTC. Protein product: CATSRTTGTYNEQFF.

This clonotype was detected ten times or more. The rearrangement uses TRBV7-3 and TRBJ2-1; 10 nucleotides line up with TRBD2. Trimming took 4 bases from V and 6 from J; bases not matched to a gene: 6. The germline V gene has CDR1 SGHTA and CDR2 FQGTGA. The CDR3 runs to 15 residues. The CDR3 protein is CASSSPGLAINEQFF. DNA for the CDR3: TGTGCCAGCAGCTCTCCGGGACTAGCGATCAATGAGCAGTTCTTC.

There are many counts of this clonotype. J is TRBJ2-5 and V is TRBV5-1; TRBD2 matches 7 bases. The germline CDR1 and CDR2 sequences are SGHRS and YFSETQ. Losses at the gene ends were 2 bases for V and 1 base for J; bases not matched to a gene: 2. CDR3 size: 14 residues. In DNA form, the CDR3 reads TGCGCCAGCAGCTTAGCGGGAAGCCAAGAGACCCAGTACTTC. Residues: CASSLAGSQETQYF.

Written as DNA, the CDR3 is TGTGCCAGCAGGAGAGGTTCGACCACCGGGGAGCTGTTTTTT. It specifies CASRRGSTTGELFF. J is TRBJ2-2 and V is TRBV7-3; D is ambiguous. V was trimmed by 6 bases and J by 4 bases, leaving 12 bases between them. Germline CDR1 is SGHTA and CDR2 is FQGTGA. There are 14 residues in the CDR3.

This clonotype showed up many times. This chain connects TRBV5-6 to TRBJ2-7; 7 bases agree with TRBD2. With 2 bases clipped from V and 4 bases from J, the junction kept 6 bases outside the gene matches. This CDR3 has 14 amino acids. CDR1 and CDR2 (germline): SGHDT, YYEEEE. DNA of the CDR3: TGTGCCAGCAGCTTTTCGGGACTATATTACGAGCAGTACTTC. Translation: CASSFSGLYYEQYF. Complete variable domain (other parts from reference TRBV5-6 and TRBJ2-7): DAGVTQSPTHLIKTRGQQVTLRCSPKSGHDTVSWYQQALGQGPQFIFQYYEEEERQRGNFPDRFSGHQFPNYSSELNVNALLLGDSALYLCASSFSGLYYEQYFGPGTRLTVT.

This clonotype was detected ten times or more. CDR3 bases: TGCAGCGTTGAACTGGGTAATAGCAATCAGCCCCAGCATTTT. It is translated as CSVELGNSNQPQHF. This chain uses TRBV29-1 with TRBJ1-5, with D unresolved. The V and J ends lost 2 bases and 0 bases respectively, with 8 bases between them. CDR3 size: 14 residues. The V gene's germline CDR1 is SQVTM and CDR2 ANQGSEA.

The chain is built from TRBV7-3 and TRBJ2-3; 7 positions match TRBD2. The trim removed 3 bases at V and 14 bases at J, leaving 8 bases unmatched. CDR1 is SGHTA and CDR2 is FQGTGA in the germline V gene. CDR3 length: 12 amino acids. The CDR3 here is CASSFPRTSRYF. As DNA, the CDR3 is TGTGCCAGCAGCTTCCCCAGGACTAGTCGGTATTTT.

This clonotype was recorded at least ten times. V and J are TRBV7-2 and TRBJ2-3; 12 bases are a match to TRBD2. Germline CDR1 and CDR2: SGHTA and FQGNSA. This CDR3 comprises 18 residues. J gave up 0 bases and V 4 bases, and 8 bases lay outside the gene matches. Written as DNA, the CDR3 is TGTGCCAGCAGCTCCCCTAGCGGGGGGGAACGTAGCACAGATACGCAGTATTTT. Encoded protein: CASSSPSGGERSTDTQYF.

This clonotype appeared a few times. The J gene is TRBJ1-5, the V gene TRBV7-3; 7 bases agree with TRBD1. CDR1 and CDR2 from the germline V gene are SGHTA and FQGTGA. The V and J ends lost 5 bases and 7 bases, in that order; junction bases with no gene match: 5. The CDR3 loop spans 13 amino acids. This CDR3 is CASSTDRAQPQHF. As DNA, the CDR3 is TGTGCCAGCAGCACAGACAGGGCGCAGCCCCAGCATTTT.

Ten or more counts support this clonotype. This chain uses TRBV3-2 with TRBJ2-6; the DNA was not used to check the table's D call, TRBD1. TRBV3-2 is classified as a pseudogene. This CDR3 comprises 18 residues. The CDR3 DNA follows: TGTGCCAGCAGCCAAGAAAGGCTACCCGGGGGTGGGGCCAACGTCCTGACTTTC. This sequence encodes CASSQERLPGGGANVLTF.